This T cell receptor (beta chain) derives from a study of radiation and T cells in renal cell carcinoma. Whole-study results and caveats: From baseline, blood top tumor clonotypes peaked at 2 weeks post-radiation.

Clones were read by immunoSEQ multiplex PCR, and TCRdb kept only the in-frame ones, dropping some. The table shows about 26,000 clones, with over 70% occurring only once. The time point here: blood 2 weeks post-SBRT. As to treatment: 15 Gy SBRT to primary tumor, nephrectomy 4 weeks later. The patient's renal cell carcinoma had clear cell pathology. Note on this clone: Its antigen remains unidentified.

This TCR was sampled from a man aged 55 to 70 with renal cell carcinoma. The source material was blood, sampled from a patient whose treatment included radiotherapy and nephrectomy.

CDR3 DNA sequence: TGTGCCAGCAGCCCCGGGACTAGCGGGAAGGAGGATACGCAGTATTTT. Residues: CASSPGTSGKEDTQYF. This rearrangement joins TRBV7-7 to TRBJ2-3, with TRBD2 identical over 13 bases. V shed 5 bases and J 6 bases; nucleotides not matched to a gene: 8. Germline V gene data show CDR1 as SSHAT and CDR2 as FNYEAQ (reference sequence). The CDR3 totals 16 residues.